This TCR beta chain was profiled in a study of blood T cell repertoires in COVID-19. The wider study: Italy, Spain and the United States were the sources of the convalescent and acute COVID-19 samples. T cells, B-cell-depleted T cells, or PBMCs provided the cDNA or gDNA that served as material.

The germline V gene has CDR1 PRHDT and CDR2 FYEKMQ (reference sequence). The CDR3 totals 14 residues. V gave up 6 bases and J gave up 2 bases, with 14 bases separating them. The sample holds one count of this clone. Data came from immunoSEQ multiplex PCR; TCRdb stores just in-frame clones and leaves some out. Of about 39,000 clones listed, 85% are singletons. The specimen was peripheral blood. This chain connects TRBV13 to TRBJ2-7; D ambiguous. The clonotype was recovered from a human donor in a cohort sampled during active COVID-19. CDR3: CASSYDQRPYEQYF. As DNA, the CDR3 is TGTGCCAGCAGTTACGACCAGCGTCCCTACGAGCAGTACTTC.